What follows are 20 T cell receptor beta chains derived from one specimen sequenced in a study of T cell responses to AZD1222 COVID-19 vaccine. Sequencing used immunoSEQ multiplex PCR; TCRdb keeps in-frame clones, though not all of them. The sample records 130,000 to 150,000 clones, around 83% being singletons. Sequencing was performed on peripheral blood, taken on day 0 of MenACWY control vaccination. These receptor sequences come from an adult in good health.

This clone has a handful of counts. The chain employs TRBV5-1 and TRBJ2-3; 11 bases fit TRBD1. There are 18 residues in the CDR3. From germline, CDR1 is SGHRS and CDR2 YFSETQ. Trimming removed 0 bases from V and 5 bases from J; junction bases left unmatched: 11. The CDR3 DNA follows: TGCGCCAGCAGCTTGGATGGACAGGGGGCCTCCGGGAGAGATACGCAGTATTTT. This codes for CASSLDGQGASGRDTQYF. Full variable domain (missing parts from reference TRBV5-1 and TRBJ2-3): KAGVTQTPRYLIKTRGQQVTLSCSPISGHRSVSWYQQTPGQGLQFLFEYFSETQRNKGNFPGRFSGRQFSNSRSEMNVSTLELGDSALYLCASSLDGQGASGRDTQYFGPGTRLTVL.

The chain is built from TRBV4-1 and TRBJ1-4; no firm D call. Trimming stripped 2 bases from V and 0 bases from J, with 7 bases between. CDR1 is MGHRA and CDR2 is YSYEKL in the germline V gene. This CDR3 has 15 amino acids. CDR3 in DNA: TGCGCCAGCAGCCAACAGGAAACAACTAATGAAAAACTGTTTTTT. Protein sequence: CASSQQETTNEKLFF.

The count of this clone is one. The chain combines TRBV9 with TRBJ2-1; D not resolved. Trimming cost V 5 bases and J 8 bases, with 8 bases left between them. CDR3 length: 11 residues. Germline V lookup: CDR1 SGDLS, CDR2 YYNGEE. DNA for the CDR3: TGTGCCAGCAGTAACCTGTATGAGCAGTTCTTC. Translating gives CASSNLYEQFF.

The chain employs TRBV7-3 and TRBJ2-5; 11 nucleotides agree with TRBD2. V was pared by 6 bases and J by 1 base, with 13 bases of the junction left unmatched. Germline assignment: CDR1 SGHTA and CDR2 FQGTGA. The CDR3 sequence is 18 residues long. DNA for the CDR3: TGTGCCAGCAGTCGGACAGGCCCTACTAGCGGGGGCCAAGAGACCCAGTACTTC. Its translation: CASSRTGPTSGGQETQYF.

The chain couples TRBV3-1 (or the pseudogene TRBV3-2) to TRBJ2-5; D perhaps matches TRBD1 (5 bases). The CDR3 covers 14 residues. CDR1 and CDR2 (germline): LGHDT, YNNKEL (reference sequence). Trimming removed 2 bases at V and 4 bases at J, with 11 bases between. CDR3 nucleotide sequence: TGTGCCAGCAGCCAAAAACAGGATACAGAGACCCAGTACTTC. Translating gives CASSQKQDTETQYF.

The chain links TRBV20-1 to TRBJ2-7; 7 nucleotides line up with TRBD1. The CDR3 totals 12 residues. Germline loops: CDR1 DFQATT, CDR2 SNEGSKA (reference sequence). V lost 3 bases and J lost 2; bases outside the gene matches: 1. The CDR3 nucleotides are TGCAGTGCTAGTCAGGGGGCCTACGAGCAGTACGTC. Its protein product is CSASQGAYEQYV.

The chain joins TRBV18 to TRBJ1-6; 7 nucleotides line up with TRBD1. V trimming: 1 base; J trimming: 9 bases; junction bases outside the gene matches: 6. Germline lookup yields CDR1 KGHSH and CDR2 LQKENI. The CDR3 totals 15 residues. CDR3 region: CASSPQGQSSSPLHF. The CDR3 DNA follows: TGTGCCAGCTCACCACAGGGACAGAGTTCTTCACCCCTCCACTTT. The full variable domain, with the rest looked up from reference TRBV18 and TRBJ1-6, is NAGVMQNPRHLVRRRGQEARLRCSPMKGHSHVYWYRQLPEEGLKFMVYLQKENIIDESGMPKERFSAEFPKEGPSILRIQQVVRGDSAAYFCASSPQGQSSSPLHFGNGTRLTVT.

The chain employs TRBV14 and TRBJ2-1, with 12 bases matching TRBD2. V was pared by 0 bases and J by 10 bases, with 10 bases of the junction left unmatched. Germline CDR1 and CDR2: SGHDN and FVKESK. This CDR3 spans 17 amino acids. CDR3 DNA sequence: TGTGCCAGCAGCCAAGATGGGGCTAGCGGGGGGGCCCGGGAGCAGTTCTTC. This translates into CASSQDGASGGAREQFF. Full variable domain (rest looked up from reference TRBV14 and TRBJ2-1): EAGVTQFPSHSVIEKGQTVTLRCDPISGHDNLYWYRRVMGKEIKFLLHFVKESKQDESGMPNNRFLAERTGGTYSTLKVQPAELEDSGVYFCASSQDGASGGAREQFFGPGTRLTVL.

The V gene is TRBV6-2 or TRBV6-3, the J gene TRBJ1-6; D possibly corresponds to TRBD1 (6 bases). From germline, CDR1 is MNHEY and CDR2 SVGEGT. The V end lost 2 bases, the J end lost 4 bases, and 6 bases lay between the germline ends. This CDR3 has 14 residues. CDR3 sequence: CASSYRGYNSPLHF. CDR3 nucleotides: TGTGCCAGCAGTTACAGGGGGTATAATTCACCCCTCCACTTT.

CDR3 DNA sequence: TGTGCCAGCGGCCGATGGGAGTCCACCGGGGAGCTGTTTTTT. Protein product: CASGRWESTGELFF. V is TRBV6-5 and J is TRBJ2-2; D is perhaps TRBD2 (5 bases). Germline V lookup: CDR1 MNHEY, CDR2 SVGAGI. V was pared by 8 bases and J by 4 bases, with 14 bases between. The CDR3 loop spans 14 amino acids.

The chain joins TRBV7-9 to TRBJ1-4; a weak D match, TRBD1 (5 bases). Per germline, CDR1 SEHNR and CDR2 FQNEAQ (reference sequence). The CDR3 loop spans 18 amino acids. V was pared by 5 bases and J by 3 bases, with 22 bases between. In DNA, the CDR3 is TGTGCCAGCAGCCTTGGGTGGTCCAGGGAAGGAGCTAATGAAAAACTGTTTTTT. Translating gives CASSLGWSREGANEKLFF. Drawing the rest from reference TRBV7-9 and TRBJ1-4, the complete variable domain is DTGVSQNPRHKITKRGQNVTFRCDPISEHNRLYWYRQTLGQGPEFLTYFQNEAQLEKSRLLSDRFSAERPKGSFSTLEIQRTEQGDSAMYLCASSLGWSREGANEKLFFGSGTQLSVL.

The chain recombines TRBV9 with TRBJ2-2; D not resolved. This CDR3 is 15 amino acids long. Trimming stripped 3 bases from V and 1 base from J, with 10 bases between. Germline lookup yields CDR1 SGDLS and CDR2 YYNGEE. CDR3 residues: CASSANRQNTGELFF. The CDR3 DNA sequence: TGTGCCAGCAGCGCGAATAGACAGAACACCGGGGAGCTGTTTTTT.

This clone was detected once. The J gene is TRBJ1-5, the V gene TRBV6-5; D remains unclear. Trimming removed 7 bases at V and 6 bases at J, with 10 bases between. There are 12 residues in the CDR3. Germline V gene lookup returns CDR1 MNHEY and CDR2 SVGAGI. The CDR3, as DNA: TGTGCCAGCAACCTATACGGTCAGCCCCAGCATTTT. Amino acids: CASNLYGQPQHF.

The CDR3 reads CASSSRGGDTDTQYF. DNA of the CDR3: TGTGCCAGCAGCTCCCGGGGGGGCGACACAGATACGCAGTATTTT. The V and J genes are TRBV7-9 and TRBJ2-3; the match to TRBD2 covers 8 bases. The germline gives CDR1 SEHNR, CDR2 FQNEAQ (reference sequence). There are 15 residues in the CDR3. J gave up 2 bases and V 4 bases, and 5 bases lay outside the gene matches.

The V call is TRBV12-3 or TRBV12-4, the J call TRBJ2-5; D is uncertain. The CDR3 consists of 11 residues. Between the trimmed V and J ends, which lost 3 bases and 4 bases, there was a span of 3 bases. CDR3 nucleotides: TGTGCCAGCAGTTTGGGAGAGACCCAGTACTTC. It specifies CASSLGETQYF.

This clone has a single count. The CDR3 sequence: CASSTGTGGGYGYTF. The DNA for the CDR3 is TGTGCCAGCAGTACCGGGACAGGGGGGGGCTATGGCTACACCTTC. V is TRBV28 and J is TRBJ1-2; 11 nucleotides match TRBD1. The CDR3 is made up of 15 amino acids. Germline V gives CDR1 MDHEN, CDR2 SYDVKM. The V gene end was trimmed by 5 bases and the J gene end by 4 bases; junction bases not matched to a gene: 6.

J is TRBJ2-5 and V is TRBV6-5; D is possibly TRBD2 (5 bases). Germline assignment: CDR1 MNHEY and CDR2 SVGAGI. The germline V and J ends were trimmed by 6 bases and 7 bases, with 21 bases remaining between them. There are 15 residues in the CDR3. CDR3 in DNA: TGTGCCAGCAGAGGGTCCGTGGGGTCCCGGGGGACCCAGTACTTC. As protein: CASRGSVGSRGTQYF.

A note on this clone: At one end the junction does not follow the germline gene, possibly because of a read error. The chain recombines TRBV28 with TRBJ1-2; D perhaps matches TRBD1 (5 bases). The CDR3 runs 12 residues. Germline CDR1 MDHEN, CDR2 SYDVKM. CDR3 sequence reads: CATSGTWGGYTF. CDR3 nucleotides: TGTGCCACCAGTGGGACCTGGGGGGGCTACACCTTC.

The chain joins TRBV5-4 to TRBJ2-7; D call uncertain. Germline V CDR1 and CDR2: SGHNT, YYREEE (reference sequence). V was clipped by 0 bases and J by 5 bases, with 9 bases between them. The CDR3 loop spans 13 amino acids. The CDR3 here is CASSLGQADEQYF. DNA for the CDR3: TGTGCCAGCAGCTTGGGGCAGGCGGACGAGCAGTACTTC.

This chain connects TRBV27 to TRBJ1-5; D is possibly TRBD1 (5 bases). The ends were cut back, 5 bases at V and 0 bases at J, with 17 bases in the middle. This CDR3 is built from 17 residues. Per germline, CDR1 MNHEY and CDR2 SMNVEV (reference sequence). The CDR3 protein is CASSPYSGTDSNQPQHF. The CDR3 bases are TGTGCCAGCAGTCCGTACTCCGGGACGGATAGCAATCAGCCCCAGCATTTT.